This is a list of T cell receptor beta chains from one sample in a study of control samples from healthy donors and cancer patients. Clones were read by immunoSEQ multiplex PCR, and TCRdb kept only the in-frame ones, dropping some. This table has about 31,000 clones, approximately 95% appearing once. Sequencing was carried out using blood. These receptors were collected from a man aged 55-75 years in good health. CDR3s include the opening cysteine and the closing phenylalanine or tryptophan. A D gene is named only where the DNA matches it firmly. Size values are once, few and many counts, or a class for expanded clones, and some rows have none.

J | V | size | D | DNA | CDR3
TRBJ1-1 | TRBV7-2 | . | . | TGTGCCAGCAGCTTTTCTGGGGTGAACACTGAAGCTTTCTTT | CASSFSGVNTEAFF
TRBJ1-4 | TRBV6-6 | . | . | TGTGCCAGCAGTTACCCGACAGTTTCAGCTAATGAAAAACTGTTTTTT | CASSYPTVSANEKLFF
TRBJ2-1 | TRBV13 | . | . | TGTGCCAGCAGCTTAATGGGGTATGAGCAGTTCTTC | CASSLMGYEQFF
TRBJ2-3 | TRBV11-2 | . | . | TGTGCCAGCAGCTTACACCGGACAAGGGGGATTACGACAGATACGCAGTATTTT | CASSLHRTRGITTDTQYF
TRBJ1-1 | TRBV7-9 | . | TRBD1 | TGTGCCAGCAGTTCCGGACAGGGCACAGCTTTCTTT | CASSSGQGTAFF
TRBJ2-7 | TRBV2 | . | . | TGTGCCAGCAGTGCACAGGGAGGCGAGCAGTACTTC | CASSAQGGEQYF
TRBJ1-2 | TRBV6-5 | . | TRBD1 | TGTGCCAGCCGGACAGGGGGCACCTATGGCTACACCTTC | CASRTGGTYGYTF
TRBJ2-1 | TRBV5-1 | . | TRBD1 | TGCGCCAGCAGCTTGTTCAGGACAGGGGACAATGAGCAGTTCTTC | CASSLFRTGDNEQFF
TRBJ1-4 | TRBV7-9 | . | . | TGTGCCAGCACCCTATCGGGCGCAACTAATGAAAAACTGTTTTTT | CASTLSGATNEKLFF
TRBJ1-1 | TRBV5-5 | . | . | TGTGCCAGCAGCTTTGGCGGTAACACTGAAGCTTTCTTT | CASSFGGNTEAFF
TRBJ1-3 | TRBV5-5 | . | . | TGTGCCAGCAACAGACAAGGTTTAAACACCATATATTTT | CASNRQGLNTIYF
TRBJ1-2 | TRBV12-3/TRBV12-4 | . | . | TGTGCCAGCAGCTGGGGGGTAGAGTATGGCTACACCTTC | CASSWGVEYGYTF
TRBJ1-1 | TRBV6-5 | once | . | TGTGCCAGCAGGGGTCAGGGTCGGACTGAAGCTTTCTTT | CASRGQGRTEAFF
TRBJ1-1 | TRBV30 | few | TRBD1 | TGTGCCTGGACAGGGGGCATGAACACTGAAGCTTTCTTT | CAWTGGMNTEAFF